This TCR beta chain was found in a study of blood T cells in healthy people across ages. At least 7 million PBMCs were isolated per sample. Germline values: CDR1 ENHRY, CDR2 SYGVKD. The CDR3 length is 15 residues. A second PCR, run for about 6 to 11 cycles, used a sample-barcoded 5' primer plus a J-beta primer mix. TCRdb redid the calling of the 5' RACE reads with MiXCR, one entry per CDR3 protein. The sample has about 940,000 distinct CDR3 sequences, roughly 52% seen once; the top ten hold about an eighth. The sequenced sample was blood. The chain joins TRBV10-3 to TRBJ2-4; 10 nucleotides line up with TRBD1. The J call may not be correct, given that the DNA end is closer to TRBJ2-7. This sequence originates from a man aged 25 to 45 in good health. The CDR3 DNA reads TGTGCCATCAGTGAGTCCCGGACAGGGGGCTACGAGCAGTACTTC. This sequence encodes CAISESRTGGYEQYF.